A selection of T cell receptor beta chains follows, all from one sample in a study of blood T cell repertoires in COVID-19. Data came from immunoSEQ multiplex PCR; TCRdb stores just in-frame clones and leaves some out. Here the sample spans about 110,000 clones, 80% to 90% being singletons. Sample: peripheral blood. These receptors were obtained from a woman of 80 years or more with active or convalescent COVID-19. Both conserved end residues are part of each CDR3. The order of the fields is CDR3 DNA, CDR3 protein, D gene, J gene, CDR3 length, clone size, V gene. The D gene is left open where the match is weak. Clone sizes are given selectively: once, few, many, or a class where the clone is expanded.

CDR3 DNA: TGCAGTGCTCGTGGTAGCGGGAGTCTGCACGAGCAGTACTTC
CDR3 protein: CSARGSGSLHEQYF
D gene: TRBD2
J gene: TRBJ2-7
CDR3 length: 14
clone size: NA
V gene: TRBV20-1

CDR3 DNA: TGTGCCAGCAGTCCGGGGGTAAATACGCAGTATTTT
CDR3 protein: CASSPGVNTQYF
D gene: NA
J gene: TRBJ2-3
CDR3 length: 12
clone size: few
V gene: TRBV27

CDR3 DNA: TGCGCCAGCAGTTCTTTCATGGGACAGGGGAACACCGGGGAGCTGTTTTTT
CDR3 protein: CASSSFMGQGNTGELFF
D gene: TRBD1
J gene: TRBJ2-2
CDR3 length: 17
clone size: NA
V gene: TRBV5-1

CDR3 DNA: TGTGCCAGCAGCTTCAGCTCTGGGGCCAACGTCCTGACTTTC
CDR3 protein: CASSFSSGANVLTF
D gene: NA
J gene: TRBJ2-6
CDR3 length: 14
clone size: NA
V gene: TRBV5-4

CDR3 DNA: TGCGCCAGCAGCCTCCAAGGAGGACCCGGCTACGAGCAGTACTTC
CDR3 protein: CASSLQGGPGYEQYF
D gene: NA
J gene: TRBJ2-7
CDR3 length: 15
clone size: few
V gene: TRBV4-1

CDR3 DNA: TGTGCCAGCAGTTACTCAGGACAGGGGCCCCAGCATTTT
CDR3 protein: CASSYSGQGPQHF
D gene: TRBD1
J gene: TRBJ1-5
CDR3 length: 13
clone size: once
V gene: TRBV6-5

CDR3 DNA: TGTGCCAGCAGCTTACTGGGGGGCCAAGAGACCCAGTACTTC
CDR3 protein: CASSLLGGQETQYF
D gene: NA
J gene: TRBJ2-5
CDR3 length: 14
clone size: few
V gene: TRBV7-2

CDR3 DNA: TGCGCCAGCAGTTCTAGCGGGAGAAGGGGGGTCGAGCAGTACTTC
CDR3 protein: CASSSSGRRGVEQYF
D gene: TRBD2
J gene: TRBJ2-7
CDR3 length: 15
clone size: few
V gene: TRBV5-1

CDR3 DNA: TGTGCCAGCAGCGTTTCGCCCGGACAGGGAGTCATAACTAGCACAGATACGCAGTATTTT
CDR3 protein: CASSVSPGQGVITSTDTQYF
D gene: TRBD1
J gene: TRBJ2-3
CDR3 length: 20
clone size: NA
V gene: TRBV9

CDR3 DNA: TGTGCCAGCTCCCGGGACAGCCAGCGCGAGCAGTACTTC
CDR3 protein: CASSRDSQREQYF
D gene: TRBD1
J gene: TRBJ2-7
CDR3 length: 13
clone size: NA
V gene: TRBV18

CDR3 DNA: TGTGCCAGCCGGACAGGCGCCTCCTACGAGCAGTACTTC
CDR3 protein: CASRTGASYEQYF
D gene: TRBD1
J gene: TRBJ2-7
CDR3 length: 13
clone size: once
V gene: TRBV6-5

CDR3 DNA: TGTGCCAGCAGCTTAGACTTGAATGAGCAGTTCTTC
CDR3 protein: CASSLDLNEQFF
D gene: NA
J gene: TRBJ2-1
CDR3 length: 12
clone size: NA
V gene: TRBV7-3

CDR3 DNA: TGTGCCAGCAGCCCCGTCCAGGTCCCGTACTACGAGCAGTACTTC
CDR3 protein: CASSPVQVPYYEQYF
D gene: NA
J gene: TRBJ2-7
CDR3 length: 15
clone size: NA
V gene: TRBV7-2

CDR3 DNA: TGCGCCAGCAGCTTGGATGGAGGGAAAGCTTTCTTT
CDR3 protein: CASSLDGGKAFF
D gene: NA
J gene: TRBJ1-1
CDR3 length: 12
clone size: NA
V gene: TRBV5-1

CDR3 DNA: TGCGCCAGCAGCTTTAACAGGGCTGGGGTTGGCGGGAGAGGAGAGCTGTTTTTT
CDR3 protein: CASSFNRAGVGGRGELFF
D gene: NA
J gene: TRBJ2-2
CDR3 length: 18
clone size: NA
V gene: TRBV5-1

CDR3 DNA: TGCGCCAGCAGCCTAGGGCGGACAGGTCCGGACATGAACACTGAAGCTTTCTTT
CDR3 protein: CASSLGRTGPDMNTEAFF
D gene: TRBD1
J gene: TRBJ1-1
CDR3 length: 18
clone size: NA
V gene: TRBV5-1

CDR3 DNA: TGTGCCAGCAGCCCCTCCTTAGTAGAGCTGTTTTTT
CDR3 protein: CASSPSLVELFF
D gene: NA
J gene: TRBJ2-2
CDR3 length: 12
clone size: NA
V gene: TRBV7-9

CDR3 DNA: TGTGCCAGCAGTTACGAGGGGAGGGGGTCTTACGAGCAGTACTTC
CDR3 protein: CASSYEGRGSYEQYF
D gene: NA
J gene: TRBJ2-7
CDR3 length: 15
clone size: NA
V gene: TRBV6-5

CDR3 DNA: TGTGCCAGCAGTTTGTGGGGGGGCCCCTACGAGCAGTACTTC
CDR3 protein: CASSLWGGPYEQYF
D gene: NA
J gene: TRBJ2-7
CDR3 length: 14
clone size: NA
V gene: TRBV27

CDR3 DNA: TGTGCCACCAGTGATTGGACAGGACATCACTACGAGCAGTACTTC
CDR3 protein: CATSDWTGHHYEQYF
D gene: TRBD1
J gene: TRBJ2-7
CDR3 length: 15
clone size: NA
V gene: TRBV24-1

CDR3 DNA: TGCGCCAGCAGCACGGGACAGCTGCCGGGTGAGCAGTTCTTC
CDR3 protein: CASSTGQLPGEQFF
D gene: TRBD1
J gene: TRBJ2-1
CDR3 length: 14
clone size: few
V gene: TRBV10-1

CDR3 DNA: TGCGCCAGCAGTCAAGCCCCAGTCAACTATGGCTACACCTTC
CDR3 protein: CASSQAPVNYGYTF
D gene: NA
J gene: TRBJ1-2
CDR3 length: 14
clone size: NA
V gene: TRBV4-1

CDR3 DNA: TGCGCCAGCTGTTTCAGCGACTCTTACAATGAGCAGTTCTTC
CDR3 protein: CASCFSDSYNEQFF
D gene: NA
J gene: TRBJ2-1
CDR3 length: 14
clone size: once
V gene: TRBV5-1

CDR3 DNA: TGTGCCAGCAGCCGAGCGGGAGGTCTGAACGAGCAGTACTTC
CDR3 protein: CASSRAGGLNEQYF
D gene: TRBD2
J gene: TRBJ2-7
CDR3 length: 14
clone size: NA
V gene: TRBV14

CDR3 DNA: TGCGCCAGCAGCTTGGGGGCGGGAGGGCGCACAGATACGCAGTATTTT
CDR3 protein: CASSLGAGGRTDTQYF
D gene: TRBD2
J gene: TRBJ2-3
CDR3 length: 16
clone size: NA
V gene: TRBV5-1

CDR3 DNA: TGTGCCACCCCCTGTTGGACTAGCGGCCAAGAGACCCAGTACTTC
CDR3 protein: CATPCWTSGQETQYF
D gene: TRBD2
J gene: TRBJ2-5
CDR3 length: 15
clone size: NA
V gene: TRBV19

CDR3 DNA: TGTGCCTGGAGTACTCGGAGCAATCAGCCCCAGCATTTT
CDR3 protein: CAWSTRSNQPQHF
D gene: NA
J gene: TRBJ1-5
CDR3 length: 13
clone size: NA
V gene: TRBV30